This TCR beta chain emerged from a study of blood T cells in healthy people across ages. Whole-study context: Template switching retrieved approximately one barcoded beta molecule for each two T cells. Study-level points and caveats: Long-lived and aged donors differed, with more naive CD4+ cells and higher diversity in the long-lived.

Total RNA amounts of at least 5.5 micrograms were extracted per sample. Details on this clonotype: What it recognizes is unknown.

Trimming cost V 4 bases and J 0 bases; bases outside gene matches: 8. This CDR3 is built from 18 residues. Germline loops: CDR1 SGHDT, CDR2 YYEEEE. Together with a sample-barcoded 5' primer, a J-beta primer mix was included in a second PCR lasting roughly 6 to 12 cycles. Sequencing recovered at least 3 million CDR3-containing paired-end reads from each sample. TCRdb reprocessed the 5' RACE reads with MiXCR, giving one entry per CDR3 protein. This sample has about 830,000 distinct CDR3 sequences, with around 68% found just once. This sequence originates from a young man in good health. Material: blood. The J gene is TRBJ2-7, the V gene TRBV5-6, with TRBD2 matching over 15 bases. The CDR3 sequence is CASSPGLAGGSHSYEQYF. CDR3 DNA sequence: TGTGCCAGCAGCCCGGGACTAGCGGGGGGTTCTCACTCCTACGAGCAGTACTTC.